Sequencing of this TCR beta chain was carried out in a study of T cell clonality in common variable immunodeficiency. Study results and caveats: Patient heterogeneity in the CVID cohort limited correlations between repertoire features and clinical complications. Shared TCRbeta clones were fewer between CVID subjects than controls. CVID subjects showed higher TCRbeta clonality than healthy controls. Fewer deletions and N-nucleotide insertions were reportedly seen in common variable immunodeficiency TCR beta sequences.

Germline V gives CDR1 SGHVS, CDR2 FNYEAQ. The CDR3 has 16 amino acids. This clone was counted between two and nine times. Its specificity is not known. Read data end 3 residues before the CDR3 end; the end is taken from the germline J gene. Some clones are missing from TCRdb's copy, which holds only in-frame ones; the method was immunoSEQ multiplex PCR. There are 40,000 to 65,000 clones in the sample, none observed a single time. The origin of this receptor is a person aged 18-70 years in good health. The rearrangement uses TRBV7-6 and TRBJ1-1, with D possibly being TRBD1 (6 bases). Specimen: peripheral blood mononuclear cells. Incomplete CDR3 DNA: TGTGCCAGCAGCTTTCAGGGGCGGATGAGCACCGGGGAG. This encodes CASSFQGRMSTGE. The full CDR3 reads CASSFQGRMSTGEAFF. The full variable domain, its missing parts supplied by reference TRBV7-6 and TRBJ1-1, is GAGVSQSPRYKVTKRGQDVALRCDPISGHVSLYWYRQALGQGPEFLTYFNYEAQQDKSGLPNDRFSAERPEGSISTLTIQRTEQRDSAMYRCASSFQGRMSTGEAFFGQGTRLTVV.